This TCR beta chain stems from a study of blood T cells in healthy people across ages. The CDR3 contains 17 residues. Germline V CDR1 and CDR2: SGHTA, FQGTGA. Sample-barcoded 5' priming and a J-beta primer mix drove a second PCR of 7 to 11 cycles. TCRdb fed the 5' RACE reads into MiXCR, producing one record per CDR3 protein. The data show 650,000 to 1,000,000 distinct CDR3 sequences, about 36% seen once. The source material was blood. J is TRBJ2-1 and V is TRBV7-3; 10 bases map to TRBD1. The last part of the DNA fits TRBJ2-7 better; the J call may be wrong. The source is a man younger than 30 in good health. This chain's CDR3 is CASSLTGGQGRYNEQYF. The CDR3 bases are TGTGCCAGCAGCTTAACGGGGGGACAGGGGCGCTACAATGAGCAGTACTTC.